These 10 T cell receptor beta chains share one sample of origin, sequenced in a study of blood T cell repertoires in COVID-19. Using immunoSEQ multiplex PCR, the repertoire was profiled, and TCRdb retains in-frame clones only, with some absent. The repertoire holds about 76,000 clones, approximately 86% seen once, with roughly a sixth in the top ten. Sequenced input: peripheral blood. The origin of the receptors is a human donor in a cohort sampled during active COVID-19.

The chain carries TRBV11-3 and TRBJ2-3; TRBD2 matches 13 bases. The CDR3 contains 17 residues. Germline-derived CDR1 and CDR2 are SGHNT and YENEEA. With V trimmed by 4 bases and J by 4 bases, 8 bases remained unmatched. The CDR3 sequence: CASSWTSGSKGADTQYF. For the CDR3, the DNA is TGTGCCAGCAGCTGGACTAGCGGGAGCAAGGGGGCAGATACGCAGTATTTT.

This chain joins TRBV5-1 and TRBJ2-7; 8 bases agree with TRBD1. This CDR3 has 17 residues. V lost 0 bases, J lost 1 base, and 9 bases stayed unmatched. Germline CDR1 is SGHRS and CDR2 is YFSETQ. CDR3 DNA: TGCGCCAGCAGCTTGGGGTCGACAGGGGTGGGATCCTACGAGCAGTACTTC. It yields the protein CASSLGSTGVGSYEQYF.

V gene TRBV2 combines with J gene TRBJ2-1; a possible D gene is TRBD1 (6 bases). This CDR3 is built from 16 residues. Germline V CDR1 and CDR2: SNHLY, FYNNEI. V dropped 6 bases and J dropped 4 bases, with 19 bases sitting between them. The CDR3 loop is CASSLRSDSIYNEQFF. CDR3 bases: TGTGCCAGCAGCCTCCGCTCGGACAGCATATACAATGAGCAGTTCTTC.

V is TRBV6-5 and J is TRBJ2-2, with 9 nucleotides matching TRBD1. CDR1 and CDR2 from the germline V gene are MNHEY and SVGAGI. This CDR3 region has 15 residues. The ends lost 5 bases at V and 0 bases at J; junction bases unmatched: 1. CDR3 amino acids: CASSRQGANTGELFF. In DNA, the CDR3 is TGTGCCAGCAGTAGACAGGGGGCGAACACCGGGGAGCTGTTTTTT.

The V gene is TRBV19, the J gene TRBJ2-1, with TRBD2 matching 8 bases. V lost 4 bases, J lost 9 bases, and 11 bases stayed unmatched. The CDR3 is 15 residues long. Germline V lookup: CDR1 LNHDA, CDR2 SQIVND (reference sequence). The CDR3 region is CASSTGSGGPTEQFF. Here the CDR3 DNA reads TGTGCCAGTAGTACCGGGTCGGGAGGGCCGACTGAGCAGTTCTTC.

In its sample, this clone was seen a few times. The chain couples TRBV9 to TRBJ2-3, with 7 bases matching TRBD1. In germline, CDR1 is SGDLS, CDR2 YYNGEE. This CDR3 spans 15 amino acids. The J segment lost 5 bases and the V segment lost 4 bases, leaving 10 bases of the junction unmatched. The CDR3 sequence is CASSLRQGDRDTQYF. In DNA form, the CDR3 reads TGTGCCAGCAGCTTACGACAGGGAGACAGAGATACGCAGTATTTT.

V usage is TRBV3-1 (or the pseudogene TRBV3-2) and J usage is TRBJ1-2; 11 bases match TRBD1. J gave up 4 bases and V 9 bases, and 13 bases lay outside the gene matches. CDR3 size: 16 residues. Germline-derived CDR1 and CDR2 are LGHDT and YNNKEL (reference sequence). The CDR3 coding sequence is TGTGCCAGTGTCTCCGGGACAGGGGGGTCCCCCTATGGCTACACCTTC. Residues: CASVSGTGGSPYGYTF.

A single count supports this clone. The rearrangement links TRBV30 to TRBJ1-6; tentatively, D is TRBD1 (5 bases). The germline gives CDR1 GTSNPN, CDR2 SVGIG (reference sequence). The CDR3 is 14 residues long. Trimming left V 0 bases short and J 10 bases short, with 13 bases between. The CDR3 region is CAWSVPRVSSPLHF. The DNA for the CDR3 is TGTGCCTGGAGTGTACCCAGGGTGAGCTCACCCCTCCACTTT. Based on the CDR3 plus reference TRBV30 and TRBJ1-6, the full variable domain is SQTIHQWPATLVQPVGSPLSLECTVEGTSNPNLYWYRQAAGRGLQLLFYSVGIGQISSEVPQNLSASRPQDRQFILSSKKLLLSDSGFYLCAWSVPRVSSPLHFGNGTRLTVT.

This clone was observed a handful of times. As the CDR3 is not closed by the conserved phenylalanine or tryptophan, this likely results from a read error. No DNA is shown, since the ends of the CDR3 on it are uncertain; the CDR3 is the one TCRdb lists. CDR3 region: CASSHPGE. The J gene is TRBJ1-3, the V gene TRBV5-1. Looked up from germline, CDR1 is SGHRS and CDR2 is YFSETQ. The CDR3 is 8 amino acids long, termini counted.

The V call is TRBV7-2, the J call TRBJ1-6; 7 nucleotides agree with TRBD1. Germline V CDR1 and CDR2: SGHTA, FQGNSA. There are 17 residues in the CDR3. The V segment lost 6 bases and the J segment 0 bases; nucleotides outside the gene matches: 8. The CDR3, as DNA: TGTGCCAGCAGTCATCTGACAGGGAGCTCCTATAATTCACCCCTCCACTTT. This encodes CASSHLTGSSYNSPLHF.